There are many counts of the clone carrying this T cell receptor (beta chain). The antigen is not known. This CDR3 is 14 amino acids long. From germline, CDR1 is KGHSH and CDR2 LQKENI. The germline V and J ends were trimmed by 3 bases and 1 base, with 10 bases remaining between them. MiXCR was run by TCRdb on the 5' RACE reads, yielding one entry per CDR3 protein. The sample gives 610,000 or so distinct CDR3 sequences, approximately 13% of which show up once; approximately 15% is in the top ten. These data are taken from a study of T cells after yellow fever vaccination. Whole-study findings and limits: Peaking faster, on day 5 versus 15, the secondary response was nonetheless weaker.

The TCR originated in a man aged 25 to 45 who received the YFV17D yellow fever vaccine. The chain uses TRBV18 and TRBJ2-7; D not certain. Source: PBMCs, taken on the day of the yellow fever booster vaccination. The CDR3, as DNA: TGTGCCAGCTCACCGGATAAGGGATCCTACGAGCAGTACTTC. Protein: CASSPDKGSYEQYF.